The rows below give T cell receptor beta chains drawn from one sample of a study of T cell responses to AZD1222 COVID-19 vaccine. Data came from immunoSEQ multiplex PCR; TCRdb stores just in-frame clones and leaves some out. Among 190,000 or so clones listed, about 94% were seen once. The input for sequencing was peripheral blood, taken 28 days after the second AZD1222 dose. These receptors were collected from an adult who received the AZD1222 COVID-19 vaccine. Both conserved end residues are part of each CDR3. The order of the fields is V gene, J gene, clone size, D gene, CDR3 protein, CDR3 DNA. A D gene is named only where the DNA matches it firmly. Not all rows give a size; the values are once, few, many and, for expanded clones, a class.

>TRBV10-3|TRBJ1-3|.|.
CAISGVDGNTIYF
TGTGCCATCAGTGGGGTCGATGGAAACACCATATATTTT
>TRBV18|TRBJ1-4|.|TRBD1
CASSPASGTGLATNEKLFF
TGTGCCAGCTCACCTGCATCCGGGACAGGCCTTGCAACTAATGAAAAACTGTTTTTT
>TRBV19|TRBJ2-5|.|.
CASSIARRQETQYF
TGTGCCAGTAGTATAGCAAGGCGGCAAGAGACCCAGTACTTC
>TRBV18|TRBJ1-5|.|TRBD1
CASSTTGEQPQHF
TGTGCCAGCTCAACTACAGGGGAACAGCCCCAGCATTTT
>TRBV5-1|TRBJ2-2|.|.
CACRTNPGNTGELFF
TGCGCCTGCCGGACTAACCCGGGGAACACCGGGGAGCTGTTTTTT
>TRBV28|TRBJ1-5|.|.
CASSSPGAGNQPQHF
TGTGCCAGCAGTTCCCCGGGGGCAGGGAATCAGCCCCAGCATTTT
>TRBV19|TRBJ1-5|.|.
CASSLRTDLGARHPQHF
TGTGCCAGTAGTCTGAGGACAGATCTTGGGGCGAGACACCCCCAGCATTTT
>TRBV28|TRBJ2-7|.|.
CASTRDQSYEQYF
TGTGCCAGCACCAGGGACCAATCCTACGAGCAGTACTTC
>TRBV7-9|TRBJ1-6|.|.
CASSWGAPNSPLHF
TGTGCCAGCAGCTGGGGGGCGCCGAATTCACCCCTCCACTTT
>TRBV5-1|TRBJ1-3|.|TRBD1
CASSDRAGNTIYF
TGCGCCAGCAGCGACAGGGCCGGAAACACCATATATTTT
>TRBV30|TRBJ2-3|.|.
CAWSRGTSTDTQYF
TGTGCCTGGAGTCGAGGGACTAGCACAGATACGCAGTATTTT
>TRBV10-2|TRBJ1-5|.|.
CASSESDGNQPQHF
TGCGCCAGCAGTGAGTCGGACGGGAATCAGCCCCAGCATTTT
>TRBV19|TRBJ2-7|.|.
CASSIAVVGEQYF
TGTGCCAGTAGTATAGCAGTGGTGGGGGAGCAGTACTTC
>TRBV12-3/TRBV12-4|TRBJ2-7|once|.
CASSFVGYEQYF
TGTGCCAGCAGTTTCGTGGGGTACGAGCAGTACTTC
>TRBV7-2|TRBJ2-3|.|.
CASSLAHSTDTQYF
TGTGCCAGCAGCTTAGCTCACAGCACAGATACGCAGTATTTT
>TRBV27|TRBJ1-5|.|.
CASSSGPVNQPQHF
TGTGCCAGCAGTTCCGGGCCAGTCAATCAGCCCCAGCATTTT
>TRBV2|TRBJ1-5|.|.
CASKAGAGNQPQHF
TGTGCCAGCAAGGCAGGGGCGGGCAATCAGCCCCAGCATTTT
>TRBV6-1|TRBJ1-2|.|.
CASSEAGGYGYTF
TGTGCCAGCAGTGAAGCTGGAGGCTATGGCTACACCTTC
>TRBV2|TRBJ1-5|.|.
CASKGGSVSNQPQHF
TGTGCCAGCAAGGGCGGATCTGTAAGCAATCAGCCCCAGCATTTT
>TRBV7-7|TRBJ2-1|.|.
CASSRLGAHNEQFF
TGTGCCAGCAGCCGACTAGGGGCTCACAATGAGCAGTTCTTC
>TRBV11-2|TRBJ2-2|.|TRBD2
CASSWTSGGAGELFF
TGTGCCAGCAGTTGGACTAGCGGGGGGGCCGGGGAGCTGTTTTTT
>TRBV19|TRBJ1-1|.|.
CASSIGSRGIVLREAFF
TGTGCCAGTAGTATCGGCTCAAGGGGGATCGTTTTACGTGAAGCTTTCTTT
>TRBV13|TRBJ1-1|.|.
CASSSLPGHLTSTEAFF
TGTGCCAGCAGCTCCCTGCCGGGACACTTAACGAGCACTGAAGCTTTCTTT
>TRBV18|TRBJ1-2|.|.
CASSPERQNHYGYTF
TGTGCCAGCTCACCCGAGAGGCAGAATCACTATGGCTACACCTTC
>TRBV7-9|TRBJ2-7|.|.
CASSLKRDSYEQYF
TGTGCCAGCAGCTTGAAACGCGATTCCTACGAGCAGTACTTC
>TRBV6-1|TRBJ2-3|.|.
CASSDFDMNTQYF
TGTGCCAGCAGTGATTTCGACATGAATACGCAGTATTTT
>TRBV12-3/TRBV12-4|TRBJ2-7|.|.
CASGTVSYEQYF
TGTGCCAGCGGGACGGTATCCTACGAGCAGTACTTC
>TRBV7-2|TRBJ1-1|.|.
CASSLRFRNTEAFF
TGTGCCAGCAGCTTAAGGTTCAGGAACACTGAAGCTTTCTTT
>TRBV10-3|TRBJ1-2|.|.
CAITSGGFNYGYTF
TGTGCCATCACCAGCGGGGGGTTTAACTATGGCTACACCTTC
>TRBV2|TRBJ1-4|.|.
CASTGYPQANEKLFF
TGTGCCAGCACGGGTTACCCTCAGGCTAATGAAAAACTGTTTTTT
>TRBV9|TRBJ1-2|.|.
CASSVDHYGYTF
TGTGCCAGCAGCGTAGATCACTATGGCTACACCTTC
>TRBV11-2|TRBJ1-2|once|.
CASSARYGYTF
TGTGCCAGCAGCGCCCGATATGGCTACACCTTC
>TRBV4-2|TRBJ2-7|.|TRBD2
CASSHLMSGGANYEQYF
TGTGCCAGCAGCCACCTAATGAGCGGGGGGGCGAACTACGAGCAGTACTTC
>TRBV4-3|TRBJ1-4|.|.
CASSQGEKLFF
TGCGCCAGCAGTCAGGGGGAAAAACTGTTTTTT
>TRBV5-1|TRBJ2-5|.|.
CASSFTPGETQYF
TGCGCCAGCAGCTTCACTCCCGGAGAGACCCAGTACTTC
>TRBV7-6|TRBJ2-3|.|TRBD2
CASSLGLAGGSSTDTQYF
TGTGCCAGCAGCTTAGGGCTAGCGGGGGGCTCTAGCACAGATACGCAGTATTTT
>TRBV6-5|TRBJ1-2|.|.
CASSPRIPFNGYTF
TGTGCCAGCAGCCCCCGGATTCCGTTTAATGGCTACACCTTC